Following are 27 T cell receptor beta chains from one sample sequenced in a study of CD8+CD57+ T cells in acquired aplastic anemia. CDR3 and TCR beta VDJ profiling relied on a genomic DNA template. One entry per CDR3 protein results from TCRdb running MiXCR on the reads. This table has around 170,000 distinct CDR3 sequences, about 64% appearing once. Source material: sorted CD4+, CD8+, or CD8+CD57+ T cells (not recorded which) from PBMCs. These receptors all come from a human donor in good health.

Of note for this clonotype: This may come from a read error, since a much larger clone is one base off. V and J are TRBV6-1 and TRBJ2-7, with D uncertain. The CDR3 is made up of 12 amino acids. Germline V gene data show CDR1 as MNHNS and CDR2 as SASEGT. This CDR3 is CASLTDIYEQHF. The CDR3 DNA reads as TGTGCCAGCTTGACGGATATCTACGAGCAGCACTTC.

V gene TRBV7-3 combines with J gene TRBJ2-1; D gene ambiguous. V lost 5 bases and J 6 bases, leaving 17 bases between the germline ends. The germline V gene has CDR1 SGHTA and CDR2 FQGTGA. The CDR3 has 15 amino acids. The CDR3 reads CASSVAPLTFNEQFF. CDR3 nucleotide sequence: TGTGCCAGCAGCGTAGCCCCTTTGACATTCAATGAGCAGTTCTTC.

The chain couples TRBV7-2 to TRBJ2-2; D gene unclear. The CDR3 has 14 amino acids. Trimming cost V 4 bases and J 0 bases, with 6 bases left between them. Germline V gene sequence: CDR1 SGHTA, CDR2 FQGNSA. CDR3 protein: CASSSAANTGELFF. In DNA form, the CDR3 reads TGTGCCAGCAGCTCGGCCGCGAACACCGGGGAGCTGTTTTTT. The full variable domain, its missing parts supplied by reference TRBV7-2 and TRBJ2-2, is GAGVSQSPSNKVTEKGKDVELRCDPISGHTALYWYRQSLGQGLEFLIYFQGNSAPDKSGLPSDRFSAERTGGSVSTLTIQRTQQEDSAVYLCASSSAANTGELFFGEGSRLTVL.

A few counts support this clonotype. The V call is TRBV2, the J call TRBJ2-5; no clear D gene. The CDR3 consists of 16 residues. Trimming cost V 1 base and J 4 bases, with 16 bases left between them. Per germline, CDR1 SNHLY and CDR2 FYNNEI. CDR3 DNA: TGTGCCAGCAGTGAAGGAGCCTGGGCGGAACGAGAGACCCAGTACTTC. Protein sequence: CASSEGAWAERETQYF.

The chain carries TRBV15 and TRBJ1-4; 9 nucleotides line up with TRBD1. V dropped 3 bases and J dropped 6; count of bases not matched to a gene: 2. CDR3 length: 14 amino acids. Looked up from germline, CDR1 is LNHNV and CDR2 is YYDKDF (reference sequence). The CDR3 loop is CATSSRQGDEKLFF. The CDR3 bases are TGTGCCACCAGCAGCAGACAGGGGGATGAAAAACTGTTTTTT.

Remarks on this clonotype: One end of the junction varies from germline; a read error may be responsible. The chain joins TRBV7-3 to TRBJ1-6; 7 bases match TRBD1. Per germline, CDR1 SGHTA and CDR2 FQGTGA. The CDR3 is made up of 13 amino acids. Written as DNA, the CDR3 is TGCGCCAGCAGCCCAGGGGGATATTCACCCCTCCACTTT. Its protein product is CASSPGGYSPLHF.

This chain uses TRBV10-2 with TRBJ1-1, with TRBD1 as a possible D gene (6 bases). The ends were cut back, 8 bases at V and 2 bases at J, with 15 bases in the middle. Per the germline V gene, CDR1 is WSHSY and CDR2 is SAAADI. The CDR3 is 14 amino acids. The DNA of the CDR3 is TGCGCCAGCTACCGGGCAGGGGAAAACACTGAAGCTTTCTTT. It translates to CASYRAGENTEAFF.

The chain has TRBV20-1 and TRBJ1-5; 8 nucleotides agree with TRBD1. In germline, CDR1 is DFQATT, CDR2 SNEGSKA (reference sequence). V gave up 0 bases and J gave up 5 bases; unmatched junction bases: 6. The CDR3 runs to 15 residues. CDR3 region: CSARDWTGMDQPQHF. The CDR3 coding sequence is TGCAGTGCTAGAGATTGGACAGGGATGGATCAGCCCCAGCATTTT.

The J gene is TRBJ2-2, the V gene TRBV10-3, with D maybe TRBD1 (5 bases). V dropped 6 bases and J dropped 0 bases, with 11 bases sitting between them. CDR1 is ENHRY, CDR2 SYGVKD, per germline. This CDR3 has 15 amino acids. The CDR3 bases are TGTGCCATCAGGTTAGACAGAGCGAACACCGGGGAGCTGTTTTTT. Amino acids: CAIRLDRANTGELFF.

The chain employs TRBV19 and TRBJ1-5; D is ambiguous. V gave up 1 base and J gave up 5 bases, with 15 bases separating them. Germline values: CDR1 LNHDA, CDR2 SQIVND (reference sequence). The CDR3 contains 16 residues. DNA for the CDR3: TGTGCCAGTAGTATAGGAAATCTGGAGGCGGATCAGCCCCAGCATTTT. Translation: CASSIGNLEADQPQHF.

This clonotype was picked up one time. The V and J genes are TRBV7-8 and TRBJ2-5; 10 bases are a match to TRBD2. Germline trimming cut 5 bases from V and 5 bases from J; bases unmatched to any gene: 8. The CDR3 sequence is 15 residues long. Germline loops: CDR1 SGHVS, CDR2 FQNEAQ. Here the CDR3 reads CASSKTSGTGETQYF. The DNA for the CDR3 is TGTGCCAGCAGCAAAACTAGCGGGACGGGGGAGACCCAGTACTTC.

V and J are TRBV7-2 and TRBJ2-1; D not certain. This CDR3 region has 16 residues. Germline V lookup: CDR1 SGHTA, CDR2 FQGNSA. Deletions cut 5 bases from V and 2 bases from J, with 16 bases between. CDR3 DNA sequence: TGTGCCAGCAGCCCCTTCAATGACGACCCCTACAATGAGCAGTTCTTC. It translates to CASSPFNDDPYNEQFF.

Concerning this clonotype: It may be a read error: a sequence one base away is much more abundant. The chain is built from TRBV4-3 and TRBJ1-1; 9 bases agree with TRBD1. The CDR3 is made up of 18 amino acids. Germline CDR1 reads LGHNA; CDR2 reads YSLEER. Losses at the gene ends were 2 bases for V and 5 bases for J; bases not matched to a gene: 15. The CDR3 is CASSQRRIVDRGRTEAFF. The CDR3 bases are TGCGCCAGCAGCCAAAGGCGTATTGTGGACAGGGGACGGACTGAAGCTTTCTTT.

This clonotype has a count of ten or more. V gene TRBV19 combines with J gene TRBJ2-1; D is ambiguous. CDR3 length: 13 residues. V was clipped by 3 bases and J by 10 bases, with 13 bases between them. Germline-derived CDR1 and CDR2 are LNHDA and SQIVND (reference sequence). CDR3 sequence: CASSIFYSGEQFF. In DNA, the CDR3 is TGTGCCAGTAGTATCTTTTACTCCGGGGAGCAGTTCTTC.

This clonotype has only a few counts. This chain connects TRBV27 to TRBJ2-1; 7 nucleotides match TRBD2. This CDR3 spans 13 amino acids. CDR1 and CDR2 from the germline V gene are MNHEY and SMNVEV (reference sequence). Trimming removed 7 bases from V and 7 bases from J; junction bases left unmatched: 7. The CDR3 loop is CASMGGGWNEQFF. In nucleotides, the CDR3 is TGTGCCAGCATGGGGGGAGGGTGGAATGAGCAGTTCTTC.

This clonotype was recorded at least ten times. The chain employs TRBV7-9 and TRBJ1-5, with TRBD1 as a possible D gene (6 bases). V was shortened by 5 bases and J by 4 bases, with 18 bases between the two germline ends. From germline, CDR1 is SEHNR and CDR2 FQNEAQ (reference sequence). This CDR3 region has 16 residues. The CDR3: CASSHTGGLGNQPQHF. DNA of the CDR3: TGTGCCAGCAGCCATACGGGGGGGCTCGGTAATCAGCCCCAGCATTTT.

This chain uses TRBV27 with TRBJ1-2, with D maybe TRBD1 (5 bases). Trimming cost V 2 bases and J 4 bases, with 17 bases left between them. Looked up from germline, CDR1 is MNHEY and CDR2 is SMNVEV (reference sequence). The CDR3 totals 16 residues. As DNA, the CDR3 is TGTGCCAGCAGTTTAATAGAGGGACGAACCTTCTATGGCTACACCTTC. This codes for CASSLIEGRTFYGYTF.

Notes on this clonotype: It may be a read error: a sequence one base away is much more abundant. The V and J genes are TRBV7-9 and TRBJ1-1; D is undetermined. CDR1 and CDR2 (germline): SEHNR, FQNEAQ (reference sequence). Trimming removed 5 bases from V and 1 base from J, with 11 bases in between. The CDR3 totals 14 residues. The CDR3 region is CASSPCERNTEAFF. The DNA of the CDR3 is TGTGCCAGCAGCCCTTGCGAGAGGAACACTGAAGCTTTCTTT.

This chain joins TRBV7-3 and TRBJ2-7, with TRBD1 as a possible D gene (6 bases). CDR3 length: 13 residues. V shed 5 bases and J shed 6 bases, with 14 bases lying between them. Germline-derived CDR1 and CDR2 are SGHTA and FQGTGA. Here the CDR3 DNA reads TGTGCCAGCAGCCCCCCGGCCAGGGGCGAGCAGTACTTC. Amino acids: CASSPPARGEQYF.

This clonotype has a count of ten or more. The chain recombines TRBV27 with TRBJ2-7; the D is unclear. The V gene lost 6 bases and the J gene lost 4 bases, with 13 bases spanning the gap. CDR3 length: 13 amino acids. Germline-derived CDR1 and CDR2 are MNHEY and SMNVEV (reference sequence). The CDR3 is CASRARTGYEQYF. As DNA, the CDR3 is TGTGCCAGCAGAGCTCGGACGGGTTACGAGCAGTACTTC.

The table lists this clonotype with a few counts. The gene calls are TRBV7-9 and TRBJ1-2, with D tentatively TRBD1 (5 bases). The V and J ends lost 2 bases and 3 bases respectively, with 10 bases between them. Germline assignment: CDR1 SEHNR and CDR2 FQNEAQ (reference sequence). This CDR3 has 14 amino acids. The CDR3 region has the DNA TGTGCCAGCAGCTTACGGCTACAGGACTATGGCTACACCTTC. This encodes CASSLRLQDYGYTF.

The rearrangement joins TRBV10-3 to TRBJ2-5; possibly TRBD1 or TRBD2 for D (5 bases each). This CDR3 contains 16 residues. V was pared by 4 bases and J by 2 bases, with 17 bases between. Germline CDR1 reads ENHRY; CDR2 reads SYGVKD. The CDR3 here is CAISGGTTSEQETQYF. As DNA, the CDR3 is TGTGCCATCAGTGGGGGGACCACCTCGGAGCAAGAGACCCAGTACTTC.

This clonotype came up a few times. This may arise from a read error, as a much more abundant clone is one base away. The chain recombines TRBV5-1 with TRBJ2-1; perhaps TRBD2 as D (6 bases). This CDR3 spans 15 amino acids. Germline V gene data show CDR1 as SGHRS and CDR2 as YFSETQ. The V gene lost 4 bases and the J gene lost 4 bases, with 15 bases spanning the gap. CDR3 protein: CASSPRDWPYNEQFF. DNA for the CDR3: TGCGCCAGCAGCCCTCGGGACTGGCCTTACAATGAGCAGTTCTTC.

J is TRBJ2-7 and V is TRBV5-4; 8 bases align to TRBD1. With V trimmed by 0 bases and J by 5 bases, 1 base remained unmatched. This CDR3 is built from 13 residues. Looked up from germline, CDR1 is SGHNT and CDR2 is YYREEE (reference sequence). CDR3 coding DNA: TGTGCCAGCAGCTTGGCAGGGGGCGACGAGCAGTACTTC. It encodes CASSLAGGDEQYF.

This chain connects TRBV5-1 to TRBJ1-1; TRBD1 is a possible D gene (5 bases). This CDR3 is 15 amino acids long. V was shortened by 0 bases and J by 8 bases, with 17 bases between the two germline ends. Germline V lookup: CDR1 SGHRS, CDR2 YFSETQ. The CDR3, as DNA: TGCGCCAGCAGCTTGGCCGACAGTTTAAAGCACGAAGCTTTCTTT. Protein sequence: CASSLADSLKHEAFF. The full variable domain, in which reference TRBV5-1 and TRBJ1-1 provide the parts outside the CDR3, is KAGVTQTPRYLIKTRGQQVTLSCSPISGHRSVSWYQQTPGQGLQFLFEYFSETQRNKGNFPGRFSGRQFSNSRSEMNVSTLELGDSALYLCASSLADSLKHEAFFGQGTRLTVV.

This clonotype was recorded once. The chain is built from TRBV5-1 and TRBJ2-1; the match to TRBD2 covers 7 bases. Germline trimming cut 3 bases from V and 7 bases from J; bases unmatched to any gene: 7. Per germline, CDR1 SGHRS and CDR2 YFSETQ. The CDR3 contains 14 residues. As DNA, the CDR3 is TGCGCCAGCAGCTGGTTGGGACTACCGAATGAGCAGTTCTTC. Translated: CASSWLGLPNEQFF.

The chain joins TRBV24-1 to TRBJ2-1; 7 bases are a match to TRBD1. The V gene end was trimmed by 11 bases and the J gene end by 3 bases; junction bases not matched to a gene: 12. The germline CDR1 and CDR2 sequences are KGHDR and SFDVKD. CDR3 length: 15 residues. In nucleotides, the CDR3 is TGTGCCAGCGGTAGGGACGGGACAGTCTACAATGAGCAGTTCTTC. Residues: CASGRDGTVYNEQFF.